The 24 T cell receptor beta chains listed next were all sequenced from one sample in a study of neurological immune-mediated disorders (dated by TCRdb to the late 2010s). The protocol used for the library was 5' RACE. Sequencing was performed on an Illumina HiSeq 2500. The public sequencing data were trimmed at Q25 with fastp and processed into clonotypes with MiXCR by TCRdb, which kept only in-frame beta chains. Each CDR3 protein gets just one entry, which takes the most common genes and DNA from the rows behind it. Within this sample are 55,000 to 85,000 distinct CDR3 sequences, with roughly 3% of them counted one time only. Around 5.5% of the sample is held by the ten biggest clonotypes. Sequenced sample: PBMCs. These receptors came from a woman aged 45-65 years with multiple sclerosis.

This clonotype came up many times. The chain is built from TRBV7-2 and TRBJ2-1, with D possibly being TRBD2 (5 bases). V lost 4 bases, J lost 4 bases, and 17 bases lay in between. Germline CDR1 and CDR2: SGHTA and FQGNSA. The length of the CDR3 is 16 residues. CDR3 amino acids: CASSSEGSPMYNEQFF. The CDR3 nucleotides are TGTGCCAGCAGCTCCGAGGGTAGCCCGATGTACAATGAGCAGTTCTTC. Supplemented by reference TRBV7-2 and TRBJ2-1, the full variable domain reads GAGVSQSPSNKVTEKGKDVELRCDPISGHTALYWYRQSLGQGLEFLIYFQGNSAPDKSGLPSDRFSAERTGGSVSTLTIQRTQQEDSAVYLCASSSEGSPMYNEQFFGPGTRLTVL.

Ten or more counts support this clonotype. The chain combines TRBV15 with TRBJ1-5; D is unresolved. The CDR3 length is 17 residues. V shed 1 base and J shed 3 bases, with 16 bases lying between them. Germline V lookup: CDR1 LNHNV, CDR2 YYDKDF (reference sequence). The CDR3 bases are TGTGCCACCAGCAGAGTAGGTACTTCCCTAGCCAATCAGCCCCAGCATTTT. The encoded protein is CATSRVGTSLANQPQHF.

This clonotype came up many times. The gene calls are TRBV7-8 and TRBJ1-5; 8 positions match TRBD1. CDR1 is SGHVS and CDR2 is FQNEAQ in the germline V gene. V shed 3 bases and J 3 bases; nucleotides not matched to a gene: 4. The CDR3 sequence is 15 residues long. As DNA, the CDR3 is TGTGCCAGCAGCTTCGCAGGGGGCCCCAATCAGCCCCAGCATTTT. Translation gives CASSFAGGPNQPQHF. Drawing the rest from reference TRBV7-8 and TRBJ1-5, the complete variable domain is GAGVSQSPRYKVAKRGQDVALRCDPISGHVSLFWYQQALGQGPEFLTYFQNEAQLDKSGLPSDRFFAERPEGSVSTLKIQRTQQEDSAVYLCASSFAGGPNQPQHFGDGTRLSIL.

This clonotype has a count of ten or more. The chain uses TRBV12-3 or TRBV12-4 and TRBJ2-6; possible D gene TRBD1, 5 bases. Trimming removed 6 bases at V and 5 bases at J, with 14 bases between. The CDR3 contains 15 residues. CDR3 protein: CASSSKGFWANVLTF. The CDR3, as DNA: TGTGCCAGCAGCTCTAAGGGGTTCTGGGCCAACGTCCTGACTTTC.

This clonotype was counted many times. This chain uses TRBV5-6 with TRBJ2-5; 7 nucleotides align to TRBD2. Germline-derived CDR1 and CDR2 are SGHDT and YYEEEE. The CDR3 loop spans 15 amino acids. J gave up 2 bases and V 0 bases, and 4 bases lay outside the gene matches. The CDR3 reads CASSLGGTTQETQYF. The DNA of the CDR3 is TGTGCCAGCAGCTTGGGCGGGACTACTCAAGAGACCCAGTACTTC.

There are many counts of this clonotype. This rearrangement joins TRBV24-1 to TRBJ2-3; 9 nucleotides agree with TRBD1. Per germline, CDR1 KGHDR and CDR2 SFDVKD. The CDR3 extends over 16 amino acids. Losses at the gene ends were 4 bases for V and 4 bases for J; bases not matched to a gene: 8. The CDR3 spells CATSDPGQGGPDTQYF. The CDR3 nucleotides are TGTGCCACCAGTGACCCGGGACAGGGTGGACCAGATACGCAGTATTTT.

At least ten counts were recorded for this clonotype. The CDR3 coding sequence is TGTGCCAGCAGTTTTAATAATTCACCCCTCCACTTT. As protein: CASSFNNSPLHF. The chain links TRBV12-3 or TRBV12-4 to TRBJ1-6, with unresolved D. Trimming took 3 bases from V and 5 from J, leaving 2 bases between them. CDR3 length equals 12 residues.

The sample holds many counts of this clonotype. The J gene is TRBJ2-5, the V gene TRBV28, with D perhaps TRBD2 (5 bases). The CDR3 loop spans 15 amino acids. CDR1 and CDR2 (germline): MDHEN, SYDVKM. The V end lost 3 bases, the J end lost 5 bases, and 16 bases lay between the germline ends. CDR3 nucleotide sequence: TGTGCCAGCAGTTTTCTGGGGAGTCAGGTTGAGACCCAGTACTTC. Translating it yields CASSFLGSQVETQYF.

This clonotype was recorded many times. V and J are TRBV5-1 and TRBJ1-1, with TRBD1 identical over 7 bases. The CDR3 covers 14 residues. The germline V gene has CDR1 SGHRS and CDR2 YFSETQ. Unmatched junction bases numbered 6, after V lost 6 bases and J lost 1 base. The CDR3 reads CASTISGGNTEAFF. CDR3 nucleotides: TGCGCCAGCACGATTTCAGGGGGGAACACTGAAGCTTTCTTT.

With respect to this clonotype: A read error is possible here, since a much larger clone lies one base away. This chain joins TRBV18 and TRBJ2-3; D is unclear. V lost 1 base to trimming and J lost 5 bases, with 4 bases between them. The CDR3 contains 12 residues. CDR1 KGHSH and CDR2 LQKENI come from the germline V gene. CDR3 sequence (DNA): TGTGCCAGCTCACCACAAATAGATACGCAGTATTTT. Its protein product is CASSPQIDTQYF. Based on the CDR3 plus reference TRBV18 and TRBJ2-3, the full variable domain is NAGVMQNPRHLVRRRGQEARLRCSPMKGHSHVYWYRQLPEEGLKFMVYLQKENIIDESGMPKERFSAEFPKEGPSILRIQQVVRGDSAAYFCASSPQIDTQYFGPGTRLTVL.

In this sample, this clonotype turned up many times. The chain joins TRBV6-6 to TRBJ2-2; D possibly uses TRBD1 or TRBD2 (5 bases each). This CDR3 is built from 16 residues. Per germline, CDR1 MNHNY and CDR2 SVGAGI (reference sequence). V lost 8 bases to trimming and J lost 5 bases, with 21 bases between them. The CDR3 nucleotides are TGTGCCAGCCTAAGGGACGGACTCCCAGGGACCGGGGAGCTGTTTTTT. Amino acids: CASLRDGLPGTGELFF.

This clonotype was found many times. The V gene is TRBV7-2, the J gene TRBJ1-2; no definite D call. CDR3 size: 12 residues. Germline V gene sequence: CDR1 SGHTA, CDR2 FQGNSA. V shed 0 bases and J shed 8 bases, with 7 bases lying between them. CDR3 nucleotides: TGTGCCAGCAGCTTAGCGCGAGGAGGCTACACCTTC. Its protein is CASSLARGGYTF.

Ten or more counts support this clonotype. DNA of the CDR3: TGTGCCAGCAGCCCCCGGGACAGGGGGGGTTCACCCCTCCACTTT. Its protein is CASSPRDRGGSPLHF. V and J are TRBV3-1 and TRBJ1-6, with 11 bases aligning to TRBD1. Germline CDR1 and CDR2: LGHDT and YNNKEL (reference sequence). The CDR3 spans 15 residues. V lost 4 bases, J lost 9 bases, and 5 bases stayed unmatched.

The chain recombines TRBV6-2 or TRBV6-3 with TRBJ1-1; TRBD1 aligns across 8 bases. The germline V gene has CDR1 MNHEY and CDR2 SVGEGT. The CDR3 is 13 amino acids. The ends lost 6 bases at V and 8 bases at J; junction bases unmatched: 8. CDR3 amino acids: CASRFTRDREAFF. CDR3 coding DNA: TGTGCCAGCAGGTTTACCAGGGACAGGGAAGCTTTCTTT.

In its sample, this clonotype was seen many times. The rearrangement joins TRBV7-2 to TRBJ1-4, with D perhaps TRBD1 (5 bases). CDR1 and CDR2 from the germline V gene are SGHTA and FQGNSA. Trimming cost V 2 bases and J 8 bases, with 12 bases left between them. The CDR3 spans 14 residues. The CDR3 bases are TGTGCCAGCAGCTTATCCTGGGGGGAGGAAAAACTGTTTTTT. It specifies CASSLSWGEEKLFF.

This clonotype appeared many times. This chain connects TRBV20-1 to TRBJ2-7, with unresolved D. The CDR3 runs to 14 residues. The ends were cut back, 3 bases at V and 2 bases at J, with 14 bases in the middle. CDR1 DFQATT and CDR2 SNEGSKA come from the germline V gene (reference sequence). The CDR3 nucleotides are TGCAGTGCTAGTCTGGGAACGAGGACCTACGAGCAGTACTTC. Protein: CSASLGTRTYEQYF.

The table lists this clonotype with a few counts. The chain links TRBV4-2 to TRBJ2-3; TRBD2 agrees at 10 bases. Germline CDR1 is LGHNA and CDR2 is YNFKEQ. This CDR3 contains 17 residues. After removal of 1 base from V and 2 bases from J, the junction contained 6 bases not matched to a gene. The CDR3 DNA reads TGTGCCAGCAGCCAAGTTTTTCTAGCGGGAGACACAGATACGCAGTATTTT. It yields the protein CASSQVFLAGDTDTQYF.

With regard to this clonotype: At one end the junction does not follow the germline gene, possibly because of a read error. The CDR3 DNA follows: TGTGCCAGCAGCTTAAGCCGGGACAGGGCTAACCATGGCTACACCTTC. Translating gives CASSLSRDRANHGYTF. This chain joins TRBV7-6 and TRBJ1-2; 9 bases agree with TRBD1. The CDR3 covers 16 residues. Germline lookup yields CDR1 SGHVS and CDR2 FNYEAQ.

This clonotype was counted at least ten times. Here the CDR3 DNA reads TGTGCCAGCAGGGACCTCCCAGGGGAGCTGTTTTTT. Translating gives CASRDLPGELFF. V is TRBV6-5 and J is TRBJ2-2; D gene ambiguous. The CDR3 loop spans 12 amino acids. The germline gives CDR1 MNHEY, CDR2 SVGAGI. The V end was cut by 6 bases, the J end by 8 bases, with 10 bases between.

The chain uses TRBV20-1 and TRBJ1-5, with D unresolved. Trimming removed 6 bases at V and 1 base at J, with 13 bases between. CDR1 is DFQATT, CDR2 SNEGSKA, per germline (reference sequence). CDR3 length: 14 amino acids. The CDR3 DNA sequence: TGCAGTGCCCGCACGGATCAAAGCAATCAGCCCCAGCATTTT. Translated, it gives CSARTDQSNQPQHF.

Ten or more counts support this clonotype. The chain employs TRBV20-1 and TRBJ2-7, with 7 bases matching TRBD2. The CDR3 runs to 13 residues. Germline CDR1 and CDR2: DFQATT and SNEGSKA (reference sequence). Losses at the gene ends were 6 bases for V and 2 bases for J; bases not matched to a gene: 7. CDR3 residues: CSAHPSGTYEQYF. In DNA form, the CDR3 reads TGCAGTGCCCACCCTAGCGGCACCTACGAGCAGTACTTC.

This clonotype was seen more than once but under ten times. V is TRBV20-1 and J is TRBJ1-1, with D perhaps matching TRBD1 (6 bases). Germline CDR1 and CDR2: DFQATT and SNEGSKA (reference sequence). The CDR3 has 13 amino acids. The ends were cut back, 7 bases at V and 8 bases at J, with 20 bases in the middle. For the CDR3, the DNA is TGCAGTGATAGGGCAACAGGGATATTGGAAGCTTTCTTT. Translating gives CSDRATGILEAFF.

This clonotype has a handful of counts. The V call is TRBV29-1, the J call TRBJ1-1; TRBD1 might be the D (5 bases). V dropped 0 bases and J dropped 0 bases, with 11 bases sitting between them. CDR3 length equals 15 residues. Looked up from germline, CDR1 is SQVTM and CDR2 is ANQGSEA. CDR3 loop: CSVEDQQGLNTEAFF. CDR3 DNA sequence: TGCAGCGTTGAAGATCAGCAGGGATTGAACACTGAAGCTTTCTTT.

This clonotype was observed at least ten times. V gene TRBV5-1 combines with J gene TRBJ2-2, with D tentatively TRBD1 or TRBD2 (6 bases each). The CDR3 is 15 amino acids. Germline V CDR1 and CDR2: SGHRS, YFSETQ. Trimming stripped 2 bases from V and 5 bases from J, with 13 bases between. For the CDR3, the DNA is TGCGCCAGCAGCTTCCCTACAGGGAGGACCGGGGAGCTGTTTTTT. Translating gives CASSFPTGRTGELFF. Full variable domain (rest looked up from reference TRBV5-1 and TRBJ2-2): KAGVTQTPRYLIKTRGQQVTLSCSPISGHRSVSWYQQTPGQGLQFLFEYFSETQRNKGNFPGRFSGRQFSNSRSEMNVSTLELGDSALYLCASSFPTGRTGELFFGEGSRLTVL.